The 21 T cell receptor beta chains reported below all come from one sample, sequenced in a study of identifying expanded T cells in peripheral blood. Sequencing used immunoSEQ multiplex PCR; TCRdb keeps in-frame clones, though not all of them. The sample gives around 70,000 clones, roughly 90% of which show up once; 3.3% is in the top ten. The sequenced sample was blood. The receptor source for this set is a person between 18 and 75 years old in good health.

This chain links TRBV5-4 with TRBJ2-1; tentatively, D is TRBD2 (6 bases). The CDR3 extends over 15 amino acids. V was clipped by 3 bases and J by 5 bases, with 15 bases between them. From germline, CDR1 is SGHNT and CDR2 YYREEE (reference sequence). The CDR3 loop reads CASSSFRDSHNEQFF. As DNA, the CDR3 is TGTGCCAGCAGCTCATTCCGGGACTCGCACAATGAGCAGTTCTTC.

The CDR3 DNA reads TGTGCCAGTAGTATCTCGGGGGGCTCCTATAATTCACCCCTCCACTTT. This encodes CASSISGGSYNSPLHF. The genes are TRBV19 and TRBJ1-6, with D tentatively TRBD1 (5 bases). With 3 bases removed from V and 0 bases from J, the gap between germline ends came to 9 bases. CDR1 is LNHDA, CDR2 SQIVND, per germline (reference sequence). The length of the CDR3 is 16 residues. The variable domain in full, with the rest retrieved from reference TRBV19 and TRBJ1-6, is DGGITQSPKYLFRKEGQNVTLSCEQNLNHDAMYWYRQDPGQGLRLIYYSQIVNDFQKGDIAEGYSVSREKKESFPLTVTSAQKNPTAFYLCASSISGGSYNSPLHFGNGTRLTVT.

This chain joins TRBV10-1 and TRBJ2-7; 9 bases align to TRBD1. V lost 3 bases and J lost 5; bases outside the gene matches: 5. From germline, CDR1 is WNHNN and CDR2 SYGVQD (reference sequence). The CDR3 spans 14 residues. CDR3 in amino acids: CASSDWNRGHEQYF. The CDR3 DNA sequence: TGCGCCAGCAGTGATTGGAACAGGGGGCACGAGCAGTACTTC.

The rearrangement joins TRBV6-4 to TRBJ2-2, with D unresolved. The CDR3 is 14 residues long. CDR1 and CDR2 from the germline V gene are MRHNA and SNTAGT. V dropped 0 bases and J dropped 4 bases, with 6 bases sitting between them. The CDR3 loop is CASSDSPSTGELFF. The CDR3, as DNA: TGTGCCAGCAGTGACTCCCCATCCACCGGGGAGCTGTTTTTT.

The V and J genes are TRBV18 and TRBJ2-7; 8 nucleotides align to TRBD1. Trimming removed 1 base from V and 0 bases from J; junction bases left unmatched: 5. The CDR3 runs 16 residues. Germline V gives CDR1 KGHSH, CDR2 LQKENI. CDR3 DNA: TGTGCCAGCTCACCACGGACAGGGCAAAGCTCCTACGAGCAGTACTTC. It specifies CASSPRTGQSSYEQYF.

The chain couples TRBV6-5 to TRBJ1-5; possibly TRBD1 for D (5 bases). The germline V and J ends were trimmed by 4 bases and 9 bases, with 13 bases remaining between them. The CDR3 totals 13 residues. Germline assignment: CDR1 MNHEY and CDR2 SVGAGI. In DNA form, the CDR3 reads TGTGCCAGCAGTTTCGCGCCGGGGGGGCCCCAGCATTTT. This gives the protein CASSFAPGGPQHF.

The chain couples TRBV6-1 to TRBJ2-3; D unresolved. There are 14 residues in the CDR3. Per germline, CDR1 MNHNS and CDR2 SASEGT. Trimming stripped 8 bases from V and 2 bases from J, with 14 bases between. Here the CDR3 reads CASRVGFVTDTQYF. DNA for the CDR3: TGTGCCAGCCGGGTGGGATTTGTCACAGATACGCAGTATTTT.

Points on this clone: Other nucleotide sequences from this sample produce the same CDR3. The chain links TRBV9 to TRBJ1-2, with a possible D match to TRBD1 (5 bases). Germline CDR1 is SGDLS and CDR2 is YYNGEE. The V end lost 1 base, the J end lost 8 bases, and 12 bases lay between the germline ends. The CDR3 length is 13 residues. CDR3 bases: TGTGCCAGCAGCGTAATACTGGGGGGGGGCTACACCTTC. As protein: CASSVILGGGYTF.

The chain employs TRBV11-2 and TRBJ2-7; 7 bases are a match to TRBD1. Germline CDR1 SGHAT, CDR2 FQNNGV. The CDR3 sequence is 12 residues long. The ends lost 5 bases at V and 6 bases at J; junction bases unmatched: 4. The CDR3 here is CASSRQGGEQYF. CDR3 nucleotides: TGTGCCAGCAGCAGACAGGGTGGCGAGCAGTACTTC.

The J gene is TRBJ2-7, the V gene TRBV15, with 7 positions matching TRBD2. Looked up from germline, CDR1 is LNHNV and CDR2 is YYDKDF (reference sequence). J gave up 0 bases and V 0 bases, and 2 bases lay outside the gene matches. The CDR3 has 15 residues. In DNA, the CDR3 is TGTGCCACCAGCAGAGACCGCGGGAGCTCCTACGAGCAGTACTTC. It yields the protein CATSRDRGSSYEQYF.

The chain is built from TRBV7-9 and TRBJ2-4; 7 bases agree with TRBD2. The CDR3 has 14 amino acids. Germline trimming cut 2 bases from V and 5 bases from J; bases unmatched to any gene: 3. From germline, CDR1 is SEHNR and CDR2 FQNEAQ (reference sequence). CDR3 nucleotides: TGTGCCAGCAGCTTAAGCGGGATCGAAAACATTCAGTACTTC. Translation gives CASSLSGIENIQYF.

This clone was found a few times. The chain couples TRBV5-1 to TRBJ2-2; the D gene is possibly TRBD1 (6 bases). The length of the CDR3 is 14 residues. V was shortened by 3 bases and J by 1 base, with 7 bases between the two germline ends. CDR1 SGHRS and CDR2 YFSETQ come from the germline V gene. The DNA of the CDR3 is TGCGCCAGCAGCTCGACAGGGAACACCGGGGAGCTGTTTTTT. Its protein is CASSSTGNTGELFF.

This clone has more than one count but fewer than ten. The gene calls are TRBV30 and TRBJ2-1; the D gene is possibly TRBD1 (5 bases). This CDR3 is 13 amino acids long. Per germline, CDR1 GTSNPN and CDR2 SVGIG (reference sequence). V shed 3 bases and J shed 5 bases, with 11 bases lying between them. The CDR3 nucleotides read TGTGCCTGGAGCAGGGCGGCAAACAATGAGCAGTTCTTC. Translation gives CAWSRAANNEQFF. Full variable domain (missing parts from reference TRBV30 and TRBJ2-1): SQTIHQWPATLVQPVGSPLSLECTVEGTSNPNLYWYRQAAGRGLQLLFYSVGIGQISSEVPQNLSASRPQDRQFILSSKKLLLSDSGFYLCAWSRAANNEQFFGPGTRLTVL.

The CDR3 loop is CASSRGEVEGRGRFVNEQFF. CDR3 DNA sequence: TGTGCCAGCAGCCGAGGGGAGGTGGAGGGAAGGGGGAGGTTCGTCAATGAGCAGTTCTTC. The V gene is TRBV5-5, the J gene TRBJ2-1, with D tentatively TRBD1 or TRBD2 (6 bases each). The CDR3 sequence is 20 residues long. V lost 4 bases and J 6 bases, leaving 32 bases between the germline ends. Germline loops: CDR1 SGHKS, CDR2 YYEKEE (reference sequence).

This chain links TRBV7-2 with TRBJ2-1; perhaps D is TRBD1 or TRBD2 (5 bases each). Germline V gene sequence: CDR1 SGHTA, CDR2 FQGNSA. The CDR3 is made up of 14 amino acids. V was trimmed by 5 bases and J by 6 bases, leaving 14 bases between them. CDR3 loop: CASSIPGPTNEQFF. CDR3 nucleotides: TGTGCCAGCAGCATACCGGGGCCCACCAATGAGCAGTTCTTC.

The rearrangement uses TRBV11-2 and TRBJ2-6, with unresolved D. V shed 2 bases and J shed 4 bases, with 9 bases lying between them. The germline gives CDR1 SGHAT, CDR2 FQNNGV. The CDR3 sequence is 15 residues long. The CDR3 loop reads CASSLKNPGANVLTF. CDR3 DNA sequence: TGTGCCAGCAGCTTAAAAAATCCGGGGGCCAACGTCCTGACTTTC. The full variable domain, its missing parts supplied by reference TRBV11-2 and TRBJ2-6, is EAGVAQSPRYKIIEKRQSVAFWCNPISGHATLYWYQQILGQGPKLLIQFQNNGVVDDSQLPKDRFSAERLKGVDSTLKIQPAKLEDSAVYLCASSLKNPGANVLTFGAGSRLTVL.

The V call is TRBV9, the J call TRBJ2-7, with D perhaps matching TRBD1 or TRBD2 (6 bases each). V was cut by 0 bases and J by 3 bases, with 22 bases left in between. The CDR3 spans 18 residues. Germline V gene lookup returns CDR1 SGDLS and CDR2 YYNGEE. CDR3 region: CASSVGAGGTKTLYEQYF. CDR3 in DNA: TGTGCCAGCAGCGTAGGGGCCGGAGGGACAAAAACCCTCTACGAGCAGTACTTC.

This clone is a singleton in its sample. The rearrangement links TRBV7-2 to TRBJ2-7; 8 bases are shared with TRBD1. The CDR3 is made up of 15 amino acids. Germline CDR1 is SGHTA and CDR2 is FQGNSA. V was pared by 2 bases and J by 0 bases, with 3 bases of the junction left unmatched. Here the CDR3 DNA reads TGTGCCAGCAGCTTAAGAGGACAGGGCTCCTACGAGCAGTACTTC. Residues: CASSLRGQGSYEQYF.

This clone was counted once. CDR3 nucleotides: TGTGCCAGCAGCCCAATGGTTGCGAGCTCCTACGAGCAGTACTTC. Protein sequence: CASSPMVASSYEQYF. V gene TRBV7-2 combines with J gene TRBJ2-7; D call uncertain. Trimming stripped 5 bases from V and 0 bases from J, with 14 bases between. CDR3 length: 15 residues. Per the germline V gene, CDR1 is SGHTA and CDR2 is FQGNSA.

The chain uses TRBV29-1 and TRBJ2-7, with D possibly being TRBD1 or TRBD2 (5 bases each). The V gene lost 2 bases and the J gene lost 2 bases, with 10 bases spanning the gap. The CDR3 runs to 13 residues. Per the germline V gene, CDR1 is SQVTM and CDR2 is ANQGSEA. The CDR3 sequence: CSVELGTPYEQYF. The CDR3 DNA sequence: TGCAGCGTTGAACTGGGGACCCCCTACGAGCAGTACTTC.

The rearrangement uses TRBV12-2 and TRBJ2-5; the table's D call TRBD2 went unverified against the DNA. TRBV12-2 is marked as a pseudogene. This CDR3 has 15 residues. The chain's CDR3 is CASRLAIGGGETQYF. DNA of the CDR3: TGTGCAAGTCGCTTAGCGATCGGGGGAGGAGAGACCCAGTACTTC.